The 6 T cell receptor beta chains below all came from one sample that was sequenced in a study of radiation and T cells in renal cell carcinoma. The assay was immunoSEQ multiplex PCR, and TCRdb's table has in-frame clones only and misses some. The sample lists 130,000 to 150,000 clones; around 90% were seen once. Stated time point: baseline pretreatment blood. Treatment denoted: 15 Gy SBRT to primary tumor, nephrectomy 4 weeks later. The sample consisted of blood, taken from a patient whose treatment included radiotherapy and nephrectomy. The receptors come from a woman aged 70-85 years with renal cell carcinoma.

The chain carries TRBV10-3 and TRBJ1-5; 9 bases agree with TRBD1. CDR1 and CDR2 (germline): ENHRY, SYGVKD. The CDR3 loop spans 16 amino acids. Trimming removed 6 bases from V and 6 bases from J; junction bases left unmatched: 12. The CDR3, as DNA: TGTGCCATCAGGGAAACCGACAGGGGGGTGGGTCAGCCCCAGCATTTT. Its translation is CAIRETDRGVGQPQHF.

The J gene is TRBJ1-2, the V gene TRBV5-6; D is uncertain. This CDR3 region has 16 residues. Germline values: CDR1 SGHDT, CDR2 YYEEEE. V lost 0 bases and J 7 bases, leaving 19 bases between the germline ends. This CDR3 reads CASSLGTDLKGSGYTF. As DNA, the CDR3 is TGTGCCAGCAGCTTGGGCACGGATCTAAAAGGCAGTGGCTACACCTTC.

This clone showed up just a few times. J is TRBJ1-4 and V is TRBV6-5, with 8 bases that match TRBD1. In germline, CDR1 is MNHEY, CDR2 SVGAGI. The CDR3 loop spans 15 amino acids. With 0 bases clipped from V and 5 bases from J, the junction kept 2 bases outside the gene matches. CDR3: CASSYSDRVNEKLFF. DNA of the CDR3: TGTGCCAGCAGTTACTCGGACAGGGTGAATGAAAAACTGTTTTTT.

The J gene is TRBJ2-1, the V gene TRBV14, with 8 bases lining up with TRBD1. Germline CDR1 SGHDN, CDR2 FVKESK. There are 18 residues in the CDR3. Trimming took 2 bases from V and 1 from J; bases not matched to a gene: 10. CDR3 amino acids: CASSQLLGQGGSYNEQFF. For the CDR3, the DNA is TGTGCCAGCAGCCAATTACTAGGACAGGGAGGTTCCTACAATGAGCAGTTCTTC.

V usage is TRBV7-3 and J usage is TRBJ1-6; TRBD1 agrees at 8 bases. CDR3 length: 15 residues. Germline values: CDR1 SGHTA, CDR2 FQGTGA. V dropped 1 base and J dropped 8; count of bases not matched to a gene: 4. DNA of the CDR3: TGTGCCAGCAGCTTAAAGGGGACAGGAGATTCACCCCTCCACTTT. It yields the protein CASSLKGTGDSPLHF.

This clone was counted between two and nine times. This rearrangement joins TRBV10-3 to TRBJ1-1, with D unclear. Trimming removed 6 bases at V and 1 base at J, with 12 bases between. CDR1 is ENHRY and CDR2 is SYGVKD in the germline V gene. CDR3 length equals 14 residues. CDR3 nucleotide sequence: TGTGCCATCAGCCCCGGTCAAAAGAACACTGAAGCTTTCTTT. This encodes CAISPGQKNTEAFF.